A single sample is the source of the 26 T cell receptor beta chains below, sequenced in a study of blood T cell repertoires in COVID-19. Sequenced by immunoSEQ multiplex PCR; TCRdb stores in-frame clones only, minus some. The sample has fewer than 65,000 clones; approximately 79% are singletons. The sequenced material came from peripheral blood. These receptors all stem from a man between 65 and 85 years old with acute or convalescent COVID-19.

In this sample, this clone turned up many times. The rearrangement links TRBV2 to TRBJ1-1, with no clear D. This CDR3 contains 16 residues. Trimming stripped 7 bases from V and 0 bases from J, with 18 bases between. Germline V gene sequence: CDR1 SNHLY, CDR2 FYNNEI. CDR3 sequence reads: CASTLRGSRMNTEAFF. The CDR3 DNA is TGTGCCAGCACCTTGAGAGGGTCAAGGATGAACACTGAAGCTTTCTTT.

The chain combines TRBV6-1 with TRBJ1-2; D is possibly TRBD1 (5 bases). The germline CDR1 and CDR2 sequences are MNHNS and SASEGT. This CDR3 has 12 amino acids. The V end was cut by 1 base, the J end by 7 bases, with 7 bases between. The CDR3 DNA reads TGTGCCAGCAGTGAAGGGGGCCGTGGCTACACCTTC. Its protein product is CASSEGGRGYTF.

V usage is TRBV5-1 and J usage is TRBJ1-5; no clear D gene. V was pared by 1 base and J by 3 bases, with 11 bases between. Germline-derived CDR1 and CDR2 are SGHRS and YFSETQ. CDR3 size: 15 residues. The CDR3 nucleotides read TGCGCCAGCAGCTTGAGTGGCCAGGACAATCAGCCCCAGCATTTT. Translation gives CASSLSGQDNQPQHF.

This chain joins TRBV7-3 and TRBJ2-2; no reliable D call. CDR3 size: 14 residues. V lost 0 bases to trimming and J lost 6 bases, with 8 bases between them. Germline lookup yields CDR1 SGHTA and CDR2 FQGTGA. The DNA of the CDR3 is TGTGCCAGCAGCTTAACCCCCTCAGCCGGGGAGCTGTTTTTT. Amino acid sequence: CASSLTPSAGELFF.

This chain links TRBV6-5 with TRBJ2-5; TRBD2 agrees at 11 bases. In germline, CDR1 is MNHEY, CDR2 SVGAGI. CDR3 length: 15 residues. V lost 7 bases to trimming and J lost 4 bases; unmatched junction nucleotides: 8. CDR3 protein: CASTSGGSGRETQYF. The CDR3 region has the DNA TGTGCCAGCACTAGCGGGGGGTCAGGTCGAGAGACCCAGTACTTC.

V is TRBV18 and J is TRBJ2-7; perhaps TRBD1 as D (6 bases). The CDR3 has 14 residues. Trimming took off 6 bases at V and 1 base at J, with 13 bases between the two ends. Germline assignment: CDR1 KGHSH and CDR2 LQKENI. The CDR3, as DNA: TGTGCCAGCTCTATGGACAGCTATTCCTACGAGCAGTACTTC. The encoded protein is CASSMDSYSYEQYF. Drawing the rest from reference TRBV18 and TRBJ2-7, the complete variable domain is NAGVMQNPRHLVRRRGQEARLRCSPMKGHSHVYWYRQLPEEGLKFMVYLQKENIIDESGMPKERFSAEFPKEGPSILRIQQVVRGDSAAYFCASSMDSYSYEQYFGPGTRLTVT.

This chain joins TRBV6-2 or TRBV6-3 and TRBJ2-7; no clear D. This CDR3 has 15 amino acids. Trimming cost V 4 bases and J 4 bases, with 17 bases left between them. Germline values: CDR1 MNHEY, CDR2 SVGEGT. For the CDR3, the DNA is TGTGCCAGCAGTTGGGCCCAACGGTCAGGTTACGAGCAGTACTTC. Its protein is CASSWAQRSGYEQYF.

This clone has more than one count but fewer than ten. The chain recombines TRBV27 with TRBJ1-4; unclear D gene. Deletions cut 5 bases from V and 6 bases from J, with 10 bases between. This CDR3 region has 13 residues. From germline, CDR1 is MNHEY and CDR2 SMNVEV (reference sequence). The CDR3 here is CASSREGHEKLFF. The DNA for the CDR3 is TGTGCCAGCAGTAGGGAGGGTCATGAAAAACTGTTTTTT.

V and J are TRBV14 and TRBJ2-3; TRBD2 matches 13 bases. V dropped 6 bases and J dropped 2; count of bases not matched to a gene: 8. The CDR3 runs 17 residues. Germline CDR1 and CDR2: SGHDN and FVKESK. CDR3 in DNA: TGTGCCAGCAGACGGACCGGGACTAGCGGGATCACAGATACGCAGTATTTT. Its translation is CASRRTGTSGITDTQYF.

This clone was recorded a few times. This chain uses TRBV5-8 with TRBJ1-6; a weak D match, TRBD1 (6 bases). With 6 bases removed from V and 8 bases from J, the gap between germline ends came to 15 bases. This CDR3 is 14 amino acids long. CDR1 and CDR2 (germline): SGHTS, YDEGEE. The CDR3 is CASIRQGWDSPLHF. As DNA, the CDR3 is TGTGCCAGCATCCGTCAGGGGTGGGATTCACCCCTCCACTTT.

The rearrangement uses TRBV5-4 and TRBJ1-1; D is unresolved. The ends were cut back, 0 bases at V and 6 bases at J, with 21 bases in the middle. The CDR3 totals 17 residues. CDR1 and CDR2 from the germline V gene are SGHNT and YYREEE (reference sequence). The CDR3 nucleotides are TGTGCCAGCAGCTTGGGTGGCAGAATGGGAGGGAGCGCTGAAGCTTTCTTT. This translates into CASSLGGRMGGSAEAFF.

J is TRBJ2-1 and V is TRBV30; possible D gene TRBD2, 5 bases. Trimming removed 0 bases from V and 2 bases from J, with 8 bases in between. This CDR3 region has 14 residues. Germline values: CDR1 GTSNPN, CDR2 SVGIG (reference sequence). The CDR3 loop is CAWSVGGPYNEQFF. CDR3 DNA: TGTGCCTGGAGTGTTGGCGGGCCCTACAATGAGCAGTTCTTC.

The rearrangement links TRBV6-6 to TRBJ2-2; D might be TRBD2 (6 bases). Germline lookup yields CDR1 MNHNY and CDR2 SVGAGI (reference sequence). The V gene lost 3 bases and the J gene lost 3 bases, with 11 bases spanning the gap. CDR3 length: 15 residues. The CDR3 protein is CASSYEGGDTGELFF. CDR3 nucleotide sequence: TGTGCCAGCAGTTATGAGGGAGGCGACACCGGGGAGCTGTTTTTT.

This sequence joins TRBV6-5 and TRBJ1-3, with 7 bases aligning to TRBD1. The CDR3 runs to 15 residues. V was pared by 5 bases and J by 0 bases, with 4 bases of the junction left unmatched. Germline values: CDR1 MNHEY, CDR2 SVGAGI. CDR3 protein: CASSRGTDSGNTIYF. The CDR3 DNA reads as TGTGCCAGCAGTCGAGGGACAGACTCTGGAAACACCATATATTTT.

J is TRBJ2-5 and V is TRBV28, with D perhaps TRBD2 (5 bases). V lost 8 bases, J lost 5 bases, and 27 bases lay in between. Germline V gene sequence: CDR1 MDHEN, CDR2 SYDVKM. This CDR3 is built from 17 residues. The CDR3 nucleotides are TGTGCCAGCGGGAAGCAGGCCCCGAGGGCCCGACGGGAGACCCAGTACTTC. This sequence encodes CASGKQAPRARRETQYF.

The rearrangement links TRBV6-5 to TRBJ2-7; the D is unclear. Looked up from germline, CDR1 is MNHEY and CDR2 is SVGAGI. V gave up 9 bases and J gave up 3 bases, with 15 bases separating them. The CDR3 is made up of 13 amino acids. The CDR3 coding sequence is TGTGCCAGTAGGAGATCAAGCGACTACGAGCAGTACTTC. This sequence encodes CASRRSSDYEQYF.

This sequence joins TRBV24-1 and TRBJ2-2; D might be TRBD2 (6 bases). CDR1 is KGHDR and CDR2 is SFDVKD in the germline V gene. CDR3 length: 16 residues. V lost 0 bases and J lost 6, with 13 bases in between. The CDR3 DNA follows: TGTGCCACCAGTGATTTGCTACAGCCGGGGGCCGGGGAGCTGTTTTTT. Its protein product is CATSDLLQPGAGELFF.

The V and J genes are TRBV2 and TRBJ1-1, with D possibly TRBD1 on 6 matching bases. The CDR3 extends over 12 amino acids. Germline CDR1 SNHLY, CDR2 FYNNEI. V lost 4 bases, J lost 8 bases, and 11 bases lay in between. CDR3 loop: CASSVGGGEAFF. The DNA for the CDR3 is TGTGCCAGCAGTGTAGGGGGGGGCGAAGCTTTCTTT.

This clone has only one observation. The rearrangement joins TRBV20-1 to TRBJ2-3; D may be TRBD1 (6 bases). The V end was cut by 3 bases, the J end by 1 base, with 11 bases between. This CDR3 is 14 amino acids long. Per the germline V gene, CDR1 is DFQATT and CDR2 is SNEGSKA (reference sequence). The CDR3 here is CSASQGIGTDTQYF. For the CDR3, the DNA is TGCAGTGCTAGTCAGGGGATCGGCACAGATACGCAGTATTTT.

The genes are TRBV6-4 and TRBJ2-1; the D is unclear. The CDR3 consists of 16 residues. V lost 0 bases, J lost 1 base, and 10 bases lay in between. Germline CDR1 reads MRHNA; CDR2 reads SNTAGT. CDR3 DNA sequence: TGTGCCAGCAGTGACTCGTCCTCAGCGTCCTACAATGAGCAGTTCTTC. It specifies CASSDSSSASYNEQFF.

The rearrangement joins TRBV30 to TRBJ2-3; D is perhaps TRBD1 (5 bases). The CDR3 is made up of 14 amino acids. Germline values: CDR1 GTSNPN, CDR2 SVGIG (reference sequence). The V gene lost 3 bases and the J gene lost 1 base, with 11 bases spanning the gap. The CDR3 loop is CAWSVPRGTDTQYF. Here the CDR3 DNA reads TGTGCCTGGAGCGTTCCCAGGGGCACAGATACGCAGTATTTT.

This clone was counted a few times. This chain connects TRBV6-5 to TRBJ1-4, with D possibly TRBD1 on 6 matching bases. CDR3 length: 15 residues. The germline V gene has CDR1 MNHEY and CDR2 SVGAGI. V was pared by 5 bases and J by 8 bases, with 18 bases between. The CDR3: CASSRGGRDGEKLFF. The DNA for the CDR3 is TGTGCCAGCAGTCGGGGGGGCAGGGACGGAGAAAAACTGTTTTTT.

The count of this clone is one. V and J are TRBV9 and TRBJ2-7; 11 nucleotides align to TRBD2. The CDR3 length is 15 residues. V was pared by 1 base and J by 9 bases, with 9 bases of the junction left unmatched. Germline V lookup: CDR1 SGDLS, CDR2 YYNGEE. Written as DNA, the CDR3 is TGTGCCAGCAGCGTAACTAGCGGGAGTAAGGGTGGGCAGTACTTC. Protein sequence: CASSVTSGSKGGQYF.

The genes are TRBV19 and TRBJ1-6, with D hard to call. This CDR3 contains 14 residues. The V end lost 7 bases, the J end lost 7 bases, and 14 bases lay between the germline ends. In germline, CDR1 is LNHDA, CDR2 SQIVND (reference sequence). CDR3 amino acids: CASTRGDKNSPLHF. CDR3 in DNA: TGTGCCAGTACTCGGGGAGATAAGAATTCACCCCTCCACTTT. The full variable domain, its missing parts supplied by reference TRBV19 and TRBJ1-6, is DGGITQSPKYLFRKEGQNVTLSCEQNLNHDAMYWYRQDPGQGLRLIYYSQIVNDFQKGDIAEGYSVSREKKESFPLTVTSAQKNPTAFYLCASTRGDKNSPLHFGNGTRLTVT.

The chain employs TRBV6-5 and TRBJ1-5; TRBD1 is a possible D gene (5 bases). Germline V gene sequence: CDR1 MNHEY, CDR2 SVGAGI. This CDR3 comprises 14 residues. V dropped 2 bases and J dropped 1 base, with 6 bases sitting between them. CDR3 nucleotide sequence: TGTGCCAGCAGTTACGGGGGGAGCAATCAGCCCCAGCATTTT. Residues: CASSYGGSNQPQHF.

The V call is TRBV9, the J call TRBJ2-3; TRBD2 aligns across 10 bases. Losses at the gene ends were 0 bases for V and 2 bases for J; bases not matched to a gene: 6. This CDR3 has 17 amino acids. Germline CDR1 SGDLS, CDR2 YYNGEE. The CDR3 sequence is CASSVAASGGSTDTQYF. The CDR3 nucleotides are TGTGCCAGCAGCGTAGCGGCTAGCGGGGGTTCCACAGATACGCAGTATTTT.